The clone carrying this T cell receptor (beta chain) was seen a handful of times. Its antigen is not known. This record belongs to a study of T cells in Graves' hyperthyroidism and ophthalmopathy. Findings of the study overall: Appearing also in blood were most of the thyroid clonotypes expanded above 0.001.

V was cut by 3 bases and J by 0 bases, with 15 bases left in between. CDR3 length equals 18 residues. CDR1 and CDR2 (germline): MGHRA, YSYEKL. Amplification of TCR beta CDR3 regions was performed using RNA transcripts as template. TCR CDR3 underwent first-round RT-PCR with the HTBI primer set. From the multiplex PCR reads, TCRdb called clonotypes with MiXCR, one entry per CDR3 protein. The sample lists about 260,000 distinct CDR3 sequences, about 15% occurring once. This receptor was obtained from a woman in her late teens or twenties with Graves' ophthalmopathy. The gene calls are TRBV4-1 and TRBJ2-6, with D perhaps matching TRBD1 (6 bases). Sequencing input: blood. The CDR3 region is CASSQIQGRDSGANVLTF. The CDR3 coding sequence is TGCGCCAGCAGCCAGATACAGGGAAGGGACTCTGGGGCCAACGTCCTGACTTTC.